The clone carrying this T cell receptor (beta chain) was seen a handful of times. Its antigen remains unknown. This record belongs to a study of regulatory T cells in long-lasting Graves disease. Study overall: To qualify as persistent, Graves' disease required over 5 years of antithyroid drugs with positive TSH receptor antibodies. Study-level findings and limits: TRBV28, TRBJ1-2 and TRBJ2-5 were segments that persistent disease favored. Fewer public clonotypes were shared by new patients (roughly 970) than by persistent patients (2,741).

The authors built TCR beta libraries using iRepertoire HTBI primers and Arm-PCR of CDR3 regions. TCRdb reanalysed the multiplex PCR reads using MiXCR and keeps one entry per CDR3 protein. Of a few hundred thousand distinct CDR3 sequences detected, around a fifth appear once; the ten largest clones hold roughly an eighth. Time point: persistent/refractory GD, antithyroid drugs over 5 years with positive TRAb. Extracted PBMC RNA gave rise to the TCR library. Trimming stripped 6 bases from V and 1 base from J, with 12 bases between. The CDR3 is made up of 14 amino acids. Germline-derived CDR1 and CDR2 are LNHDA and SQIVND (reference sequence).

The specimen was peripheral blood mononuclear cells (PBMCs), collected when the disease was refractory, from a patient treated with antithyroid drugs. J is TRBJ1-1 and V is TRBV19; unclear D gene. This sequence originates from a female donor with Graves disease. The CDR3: CASSIDGPNTEAFF. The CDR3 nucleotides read TGTGCCAGTAGCATTGACGGCCCGAACACTGAAGCTTTCTTT.